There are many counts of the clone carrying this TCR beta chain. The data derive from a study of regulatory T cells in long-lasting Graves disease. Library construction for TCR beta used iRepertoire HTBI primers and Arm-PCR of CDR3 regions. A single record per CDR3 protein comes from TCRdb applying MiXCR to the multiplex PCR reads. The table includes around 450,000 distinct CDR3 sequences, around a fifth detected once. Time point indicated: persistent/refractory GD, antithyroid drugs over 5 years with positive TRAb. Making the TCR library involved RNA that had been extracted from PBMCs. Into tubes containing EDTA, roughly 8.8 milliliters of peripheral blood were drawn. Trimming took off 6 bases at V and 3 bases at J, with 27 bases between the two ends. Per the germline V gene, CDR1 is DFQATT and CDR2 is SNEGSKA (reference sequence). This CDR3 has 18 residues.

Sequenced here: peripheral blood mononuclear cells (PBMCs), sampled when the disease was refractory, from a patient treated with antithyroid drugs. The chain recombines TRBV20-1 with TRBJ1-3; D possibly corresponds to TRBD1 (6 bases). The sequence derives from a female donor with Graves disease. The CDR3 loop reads CSAAGAGLVRDFGNTIYF. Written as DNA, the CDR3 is TGCAGTGCGGCAGGGGCTGGGTTGGTCAGGGATTTTGGAAACACCATATATTTT.